The 4 T cell receptor beta chains reported below all come from one sample, sequenced in a study of T cell clones after liver transplantation. Clones were read by immunoSEQ multiplex PCR, and TCRdb kept only the in-frame ones, dropping some. The sample shows roughly 72,000 clones, 80% to 85% of them seen only once. This material consisted of CD4+ T cells from blood, taken around 48 months after liver transplant. Receptors were obtained from a human patient who received a liver transplant. Some T cells may possibly be graft donor cells.

CDR3 sequence (DNA): TGTGCCAGCAGTGGCCGACAGGGACCCTACGAGCAGTACTTC. Its translation is CASSGRQGPYEQYF. The J gene is TRBJ2-7, the V gene TRBV27; 7 nucleotides agree with TRBD1. With 5 bases clipped from V and 2 bases from J, the junction kept 6 bases outside the gene matches. Germline V gives CDR1 MNHEY, CDR2 SMNVEV (reference sequence). The CDR3 has 14 residues.

This chain connects TRBV6-6 to TRBJ2-7, with 15 bases matching TRBD2. The CDR3 runs to 15 residues. Germline CDR1 reads MNHNY; CDR2 reads SVGAGI (reference sequence). With 4 bases clipped from V and 6 bases from J, the junction kept 4 bases outside the gene matches. This CDR3 is CASSWTSGRVGEQYF. The CDR3 DNA reads as TGTGCCAGCAGTTGGACTAGCGGGAGGGTCGGCGAGCAGTACTTC.

The CDR3 reads CASSPLRNEQFF. CDR3 bases: TGTGCCAGCAGCCCCCTCCGAAATGAGCAGTTCTTC. The rearrangement uses TRBV6-6 and TRBJ2-1; D is ambiguous. Trimming cost V 6 bases and J 7 bases, with 10 bases left between them. CDR1 is MNHNY, CDR2 SVGAGI, per germline (reference sequence). The CDR3 sequence is 12 residues long.

This sequence joins TRBV7-2 and TRBJ2-3; TRBD2 matches 8 bases. With V trimmed by 3 bases and J by 0 bases, 14 bases remained unmatched. This CDR3 comprises 19 residues. Germline V gives CDR1 SGHTA, CDR2 FQGNSA. The CDR3 protein is CASSFNGASGLASTDTQYF. DNA for the CDR3: TGTGCCAGCAGCTTCAACGGGGCTAGCGGGCTAGCTAGCACAGATACGCAGTATTTT.